Sequencing of this T cell receptor beta chain was carried out in a study of cytomegalovirus exposure and HLA in healthy donors. Study as a whole: Earlier, 100 million to 130 million unique TCR beta sequences were recovered from some 200 million T cells by an analysis.

Study-wide results and limits: HLA allele associations emerged for some 16,000 TCR beta sequences in a later analysis, at 0.05 false discovery rate. Later analysis suggested most CMV-associated TCR beta chains were HLA-restricted. Among the sequence variants, a highly shared cluster was likely an artifact of sequencing.

On this clone itself: No antigen is known for it.

PCR amplification relied on 60 Vbeta primers (plus 13 Jbeta primers). TCRdb's table, derived via immunoSEQ multiplex PCR, lists solely in-frame clones and lacks some. The data show approximately 120,000 clones, with just under 75% seen just once and approximately 4.3% held by the top ten. The CDR3 extends over 14 amino acids. Germline CDR1 LNHDA, CDR2 SQIVND (reference sequence). Germline trimming cut 7 bases from V and 1 base from J; bases unmatched to any gene: 4. The chain has TRBV19 and TRBJ1-5; TRBD1 agrees at 7 bases. The sample was PBMCs. This receptor was identified in a man in his 60s in good health and CMV-seropositive. The CDR3 DNA reads TGTGCCAGTACCCCGGGACAGAGCAATCAGCCCCAGCATTTT. It yields the protein CASTPGQSNQPQHF.